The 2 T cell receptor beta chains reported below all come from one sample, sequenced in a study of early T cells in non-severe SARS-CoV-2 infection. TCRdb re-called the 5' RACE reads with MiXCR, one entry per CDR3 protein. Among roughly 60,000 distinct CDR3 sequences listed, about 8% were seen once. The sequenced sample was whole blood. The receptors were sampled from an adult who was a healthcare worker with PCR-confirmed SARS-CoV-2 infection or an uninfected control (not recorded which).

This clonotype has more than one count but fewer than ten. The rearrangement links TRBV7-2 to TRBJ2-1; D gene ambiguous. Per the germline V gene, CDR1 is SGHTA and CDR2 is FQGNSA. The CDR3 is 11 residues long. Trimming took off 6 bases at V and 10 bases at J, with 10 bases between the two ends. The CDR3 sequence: CASREYVEQFF. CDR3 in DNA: TGTGCCAGCAGGGAATATGTCGAGCAGTTCTTC.

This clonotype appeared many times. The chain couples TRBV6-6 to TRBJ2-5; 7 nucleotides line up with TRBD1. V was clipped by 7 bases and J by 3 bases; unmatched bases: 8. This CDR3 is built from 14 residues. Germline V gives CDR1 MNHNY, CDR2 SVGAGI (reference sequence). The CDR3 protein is CASMYGTAEETQYF. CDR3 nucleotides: TGTGCCAGCATGTATGGGACAGCTGAAGAGACCCAGTACTTC.